This T cell receptor beta chain was captured in a study of blood T cells in healthy people across ages. Sample-barcoded 5' priming and a J-beta primer mix drove a second PCR of roughly 6 to 12 cycles. In TCRdb, the 5' RACE reads were re-called with MiXCR into one record per CDR3 protein. The sample has 900,000 to 950,000 distinct CDR3 sequences, just under 30% seen once. This clonotype appeared a few times. Another study also made use of these data, one on T cells of mothers and their children.

The receptor's source is a woman between 40 and 50 years old in good health. The sample was blood.

CDR3 coding DNA: TGTGCCAGCAGTTTGGACAGGACATGGGTCGACGAGCAGTACTTC. Translation: CASSLDRTWVDEQYF. V gene TRBV12-3 or TRBV12-4 combines with J gene TRBJ2-7; 7 nucleotides agree with TRBD1. CDR3 length: 15 residues. Germline trimming cut 3 bases from V and 5 bases from J; bases unmatched to any gene: 10.